This paragraph reports one TCR beta chain. Its antigen is as yet unknown. These data come from a study of blood T cells in healthy people across ages. This CDR3 has 14 amino acids. Germline CDR1 and CDR2: SQVTM and ANQGSEA. The V and J ends lost 5 bases and 11 bases respectively, with 24 bases between them. For the second PCR, which ran for about 6 to 11 cycles, a sample-barcoded 5' primer and a J-beta primer mix were used. Each cDNA molecule carried a tag from a template-switch adaptor that contained 12 random nucleotides. Each CDR3 protein gets one entry after TCRdb re-called the 5' RACE reads with MiXCR. Among approximately 850,000 distinct CDR3 sequences, 40% to 50% were seen once, and the ten largest hold nearly 20%. Study observations and caveats: TCR beta diversity was tightly associated with the proportion of naive T cells. Older age went with lower TCR beta diversity per million T cells, in a roughly linear way.

This rearrangement joins TRBV29-1 to TRBJ2-5; possibly TRBD2 for D (7 bases). Sequencing was performed on blood. The TCR originated in a man aged 60 to 69 in good health. The chain's CDR3 is CSVWEGVPYNEQYF. The DNA for the CDR3 is TGCAGCGTTTGGGAGGGGGTCCCGTACAATGAGCAGTACTTC. Full variable domain (outside the CDR3, taken from reference TRBV29-1 and TRBJ2-5): SAVISQKPSRDICQRGTSLTIQCQVDSQVTMMFWYRQQPGQSLTLIATANQGSEATYESGFVIDKFPISRPNLTFSTLTVSNMSPEDSSIYLCSVWEGVPYNEQYFGPGTRLLVL.